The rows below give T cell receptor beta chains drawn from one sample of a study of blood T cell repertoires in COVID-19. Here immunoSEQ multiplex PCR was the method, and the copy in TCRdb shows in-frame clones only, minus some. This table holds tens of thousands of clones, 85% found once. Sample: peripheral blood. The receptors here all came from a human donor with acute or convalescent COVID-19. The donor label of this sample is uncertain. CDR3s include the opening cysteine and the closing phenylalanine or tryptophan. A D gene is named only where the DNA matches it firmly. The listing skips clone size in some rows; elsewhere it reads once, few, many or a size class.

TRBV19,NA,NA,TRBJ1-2,TGTGCCAGTAGTATATGGGGGGGTGATGGCTACACCTTC,CASSIWGGDGYTF
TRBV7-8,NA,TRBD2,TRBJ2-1,TGTGCCAGCAGCACCCTCATCTCCCTAGCGGGGCAGCAGTTCTTC,CASSTLISLAGQQFF
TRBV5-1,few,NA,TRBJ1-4,TGCGCCAGCAGCGAGACAGCAACTAATGAAAAACTGTTTTTT,CASSETATNEKLFF
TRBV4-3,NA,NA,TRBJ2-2,TGCGCCAGCAGCCCCTTAACCATATCAGGGGTCACCGGGGAGCTGTTTTTT,CASSPLTISGVTGELFF
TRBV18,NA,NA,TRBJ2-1,TGTGCCAGCTCACTGCCCCGAGTTAGCTCCTACAATGAGCAGTTCTTC,CASSLPRVSSYNEQFF
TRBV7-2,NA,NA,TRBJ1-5,TGTGCCAGCAGCTTAGAAGGGGCGAATCAGCCCCAGCATTTT,CASSLEGANQPQHF
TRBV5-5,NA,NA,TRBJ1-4,TGTGCCAGCAGCCTCTCCAGGGGTGAAAAACTGTTTTTT,CASSLSRGEKLFF
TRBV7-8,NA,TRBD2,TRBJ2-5,TGTGCCAGCAGCTTAGTCTCTGGGACTAGCGGGGGCCGGGGGGAAGAGACCCAGTACTTC,CASSLVSGTSGGRGEETQYF
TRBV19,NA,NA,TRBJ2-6,TGTGCCAGTAGTATAGGGCAGGCTGGGGCCAACGTCCTGACTTTC,CASSIGQAGANVLTF
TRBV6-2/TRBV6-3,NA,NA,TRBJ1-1,TGTGCCAGCAGTTGGACAGTCTATGAAGCTTTCTTT,CASSWTVYEAFF
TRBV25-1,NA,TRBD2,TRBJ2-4,TGTGCCAGCAGTGCGGGAGGGGGGTTCCAAAACATTCAGTACTTC,CASSAGGGFQNIQYF
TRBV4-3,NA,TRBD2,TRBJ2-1,TGCGCCAGCAGCCAAGATTTTAGCGGGAGCAATGAGCAGTTCTTC,CASSQDFSGSNEQFF
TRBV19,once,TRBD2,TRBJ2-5,TGTGCCAGTAGTGAGCGGGGGAAGGGAGAGACCCAGTACTTC,CASSERGKGETQYF
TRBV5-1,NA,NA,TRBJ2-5,TGCGCCAGCAGCTTGGATCCAAACGGAGAGACCCAGTACTTC,CASSLDPNGETQYF
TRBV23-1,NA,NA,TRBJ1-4,TGCGCCAGCAGTCAATCGGTTGAGAATGAAAAACTGTTTTTT,CASSQSVENEKLFF
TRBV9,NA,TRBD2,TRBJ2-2,TGTGCCAGCAAGATTAGCGGGGGGCCCACCGGGGAGCTGTTTTTT,CASKISGGPTGELFF
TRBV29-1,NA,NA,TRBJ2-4,TGCAGCGTTGGAGGGGCCAAAAACATTCAGTACTTC,CSVGGAKNIQYF
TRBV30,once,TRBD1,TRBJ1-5,TGTGCCTGGACCGGACAGGGTAATTTTCAGCCCCAGCATTTT,CAWTGQGNFQPQHF
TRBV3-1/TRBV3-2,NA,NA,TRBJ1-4,TGTGCCAGCAGTCACGGAGGAGGTGGACGGAGGAAAAAACTGTTTTTT,CASSHGGGGRRKKLFF
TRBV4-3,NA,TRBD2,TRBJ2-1,TGCGCCAGCAGCCAAGCGGGACTAGCGGACAATGAGCAGTTCTTC,CASSQAGLADNEQFF
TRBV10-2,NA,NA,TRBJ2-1,TGCGCCAGCAGTGACATTAGCACCTCCTACAATGAGCAGTTCTTC,CASSDISTSYNEQFF
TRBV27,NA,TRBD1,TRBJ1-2,TGTGCCAGCAGTCGGACAGGGGGCCAAAACTATGGCTACACCTTC,CASSRTGGQNYGYTF
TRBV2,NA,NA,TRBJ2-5,TGTGCCAGCACCGTGCGATACTTAGAGGGGACCCAGTACTTC,CASTVRYLEGTQYF
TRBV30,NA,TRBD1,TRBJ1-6,TGTGCCTGGAGGGCTCAGGGGGTAAATTCACCCCTCCACTTT,CAWRAQGVNSPLHF
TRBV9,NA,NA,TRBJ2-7,TGTGCCAGCAGCCCTTGGGAGTCCCACCTTTACGAGCAGTACTTC,CASSPWESHLYEQYF
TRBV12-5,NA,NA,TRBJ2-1,TGTGCTAGTGTCAGGGGTAATGTTGAGCAGTTCTTC,CASVRGNVEQFF
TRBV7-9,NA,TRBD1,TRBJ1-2,TGTGCCAGCAGCTCTGGGACAGGGCGGAACTATGGCTACACCTTC,CASSSGTGRNYGYTF
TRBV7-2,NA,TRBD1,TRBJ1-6,TGTGCCAGCAGGATGGGGGGACAGGGGGAATCACCCCTCCACTTT,CASRMGGQGESPLHF
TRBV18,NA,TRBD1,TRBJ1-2,TGTGCCAGCTCACCAGGACAGGCTCCAGGCTACACCTTC,CASSPGQAPGYTF
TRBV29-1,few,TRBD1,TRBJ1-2,TGCAGCGTTGAAGTTCTGCCAGGGGGTTTGAATGGCTACACCTTC,CSVEVLPGGLNGYTF
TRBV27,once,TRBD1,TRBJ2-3,TGTGCCAGCAGTTTGAGAGGGGGCGAAGAAGGAGATACGCAGTATTTT,CASSLRGGEEGDTQYF
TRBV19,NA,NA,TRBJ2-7,TGTGCCAGTAGTATCGCGGGACAGACCTACGAGCAGTACTTC,CASSIAGQTYEQYF
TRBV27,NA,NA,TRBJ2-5,TGTGCCAGCAGGGAGGGAACGTACCAAGAGACCCAGTACTTC,CASREGTYQETQYF
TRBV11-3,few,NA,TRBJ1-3,TGTGCCAGCAGCTTACCGGGAAATGGAAACACCATATATTTT,CASSLPGNGNTIYF
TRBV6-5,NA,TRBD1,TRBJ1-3,TGTGCCAGCAGCCCGGGACAGGGGAGGAACACCATATATTTT,CASSPGQGRNTIYF
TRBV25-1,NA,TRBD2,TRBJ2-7,TGTGCCAGCAGTGAAGCCGGGGGGGGCTACGAGCAGTACTTC,CASSEAGGGYEQYF
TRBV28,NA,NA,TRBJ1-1,TGTGCCAGCAGCCCTGACACTGAAGCTTTCTTT,CASSPDTEAFF
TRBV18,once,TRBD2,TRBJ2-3,TGTGCCAGCTCACCACGAGCGGGAGAGAGCTCGCAGTATTTT,CASSPRAGESSQYF
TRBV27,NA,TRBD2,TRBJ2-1,TGTGCCAGCTCTTCGGAGTCGCGGGGGGTCGTTGAGCAGTTCTTC,CASSSESRGVVEQFF
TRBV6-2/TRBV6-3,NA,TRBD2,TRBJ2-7,TGTGCCAGCAGTTACTCGAGCGGGGGCGCCTACGAGCAGTACTTC,CASSYSSGGAYEQYF
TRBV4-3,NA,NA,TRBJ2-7,TGCGCCAGCAGCCAAGATAATAGTAGAGGGTACGAGCAGTACTTC,CASSQDNSRGYEQYF
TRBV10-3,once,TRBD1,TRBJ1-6,TGTGCCATCAGGGCGGGACAGGGGGATAATTCACCCCTCCACTTT,CAIRAGQGDNSPLHF
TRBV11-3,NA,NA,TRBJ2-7,TGTGCCAGCAGCTTAGAGGGCGCGGGCGGTCCCTACGAGCAGTACTTC,CASSLEGAGGPYEQYF
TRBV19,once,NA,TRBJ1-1,TGTGCCAGTGGACATCTGAACACTGAAGCTTTCTTT,CASGHLNTEAFF
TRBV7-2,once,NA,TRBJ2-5,TGTGCCAGCAGCCCGCGGCACCAAGAGACCCAGTACTTC,CASSPRHQETQYF
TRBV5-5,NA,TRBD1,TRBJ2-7,TGTGCCAGCAGCTCGGGACAGGGAGTTGAGTCTTACGAGCAGTACTTC,CASSSGQGVESYEQYF
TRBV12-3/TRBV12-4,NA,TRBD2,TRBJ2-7,TGTGCCAGCAGTCGGAGGGAGGGGAGACGGTACTTC,CASSRREGRRYF
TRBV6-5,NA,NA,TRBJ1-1,TGTGCCAGCAGTTACGCCGGGGGGCAGAACACTGAAGCTTTCTTT,CASSYAGGQNTEAFF